The TCR beta chain under discussion was sequenced for a study of T-cell reconstitution after alpha-beta-depleted transplantation in children. Whole-study results and caveats: By about two months after transplant, alpha-beta T cells reportedly arose from several hundred graft clones that had expanded.

V gave up 4 bases and J gave up 1 base; unmatched junction bases: 6. The CDR3 has 15 amino acids. Per the germline V gene, CDR1 is LGHDT and CDR2 is YNNKEL (reference sequence). It was with unique molecular identifiers that the TCRbeta library was prepared. TCRdb reprocessed the PCR reads via MiXCR and lists one record per CDR3 protein. Here the sample spans 65,000 to 75,000 distinct CDR3 sequences, roughly 5.2% being singletons. This clonotype has ten or more counts. Its antigen is unidentified. The chain employs TRBV3-1 and TRBJ2-7, with 8 bases fitting TRBD2. The material sequenced was PBMCs, mostly from graft donor cells, taken 180 days after TCRalphabeta/CD19-depleted stem cell transplant. The sequence derives from a boy younger than two who had a stem cell transplant for acute myeloid leukemia, so the T cells may come from the graft donor. CDR3 bases: TGTGCCAGCAGCCCCCACCGGGGGGGGTCCTACGAGCAGTACTTC. As protein: CASSPHRGGSYEQYF.